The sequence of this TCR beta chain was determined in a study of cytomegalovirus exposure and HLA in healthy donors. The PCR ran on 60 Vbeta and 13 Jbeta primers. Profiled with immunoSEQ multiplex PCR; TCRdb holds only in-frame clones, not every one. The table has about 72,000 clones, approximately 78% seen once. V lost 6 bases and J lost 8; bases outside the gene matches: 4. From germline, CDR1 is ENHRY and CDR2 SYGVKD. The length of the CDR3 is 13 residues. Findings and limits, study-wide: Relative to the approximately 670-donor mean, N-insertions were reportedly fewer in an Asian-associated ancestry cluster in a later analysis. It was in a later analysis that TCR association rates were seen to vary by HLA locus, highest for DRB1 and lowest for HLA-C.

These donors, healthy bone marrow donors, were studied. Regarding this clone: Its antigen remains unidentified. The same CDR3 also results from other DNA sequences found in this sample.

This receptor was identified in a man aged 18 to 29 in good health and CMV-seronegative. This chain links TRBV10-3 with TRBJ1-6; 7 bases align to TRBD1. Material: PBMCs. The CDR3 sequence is CAIRTTGDSPLHF. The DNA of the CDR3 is TGTGCCATCAGGACCACAGGGGATTCACCCCTCCACTTT.